This record concerns one T cell receptor (beta chain) sequence. Its antigen specificity is not known. No base qualities exist here, and no much larger clone lies one base off it. RNA was isolated from bulk, unsorted tissue, and RNA quality was assessed with a NanoDrop ND-1000 and an Agilent 2100. The donors were newly diagnosed lung cancer patients admitted for thoracic surgery in China from August to November 2014 who had not received prior chemotherapy. Patients who had received previous radiotherapy or chemotherapy, or who had another concurrent cancer, were excluded from the study. Pieces of surgical tissue measuring roughly 1-2 cm3 were kept in RNAlater solution and stored at -80 degrees C until use. This sample was included in a study of tumor and adjacent non-tumor tissue in lung cancer (dated by TCRdb to 2016 to 2019). With regard to the full study: By cancer type, the cohort comprised approximately 12 adenocarcinoma patients, a couple of squamous cell carcinoma patients and 1 small cell lung cancer patient. Among the 15 or so patients, ages ranged from about 31 to 85 years, about 10 were men and 5 were women, and disease was TNM stage I to III. The study compared bulk TCRbeta repertoires from lung tumor tissue and matched distant non-tumor lung tissue of some 15 lung cancer patients. For each patient, one tumor sample and one normal lung sample were taken, giving about 29 paired specimens that underwent TCRbeta CDR3 sequencing. Sequencing produced about 130,000,000 productive TCRbeta reads in total, an average of about 4.5 million reads per sample. Study-wide conclusions, independent of this receptor: Peripheral blood was not sequenced, so blood TCRbeta repertoires were not examined in the lung cancer patients of the study. TCR diversity was significantly higher in younger patients, and higher tumor TCR diversity was associated with shorter overall and disease-free survival. With only around 16 patients in the cohort, the authors noted that larger samples and more detailed clinical data are needed. In normal lung, the top 100 clones accounted for a significantly larger cumulative share of the repertoire than in tumor tissue. Tumor tissue showed significantly greater TCR diversity (inverse Simpson) than normal lung tissue (approximately 400 vs 170, P = 0.0075, Mann-Whitney U test). The methods do not name the sequencing platform or mention unique molecular identifiers.

The library was generated by multiplex PCR. The sample was run on an Illumina HiSeq 2500. Following protocols modified from ARM-PCR, the researchers constructed TCRbeta libraries through three rounds of nested PCR with primers (Table S4). Before sequencing, PCR products of 200-500 bp were cut from the gel and purified using the QIAquick gel extraction kit. The study's own analysis went as follows. Reads were cleaned using Trimmomatic, were merged into complete CDR3 sequences using FLASH, and were assigned to V(D)J germline segments using MiTCR. VDJtools was used to compute clonal diversity as the inverse Simpson's index. Productive reads were defined as in-frame sequences without a premature stop codon. TCRdb reprocessing: public reads trimmed at Q25 with fastp, clones called with MiXCR, in-frame beta chains kept. All rows with the same CDR3 protein become a single entry with the most common DNA and genes. Clone size and V and J calls follow TCRdb, not the original study. The sample table records about 120,000 distinct CDR3 sequences; 75% to 90% of these occur just once. Approximately 24% of the sample is in the top ten clones.

Cut back by 0 bases and 6 bases, the V and J ends lie 10 bases apart. The cysteine opens and the phenylalanine closes a CDR3 of 14 amino acids. Only CDR3 DNA is held: 42 bases, read in frame from base 1. The germline V gene specifies KGHSH as CDR1 and LQKENI as CDR2. The sequence was collected from a man between 65 and 85 years old with non-small cell lung cancer. The sample taken for sequencing was lung tumor tissue. The chain uses TRBV18 and TRBJ2-3, with the D segment identity uncertain. Here is the DNA: TGTGCCAGCTCACCACCGACGCAACCTGATACGCAGTATTTT. Its protein reads: CASSPPTQPDTQYF. Where the CDR3 stops, the reference TRBV18 and TRBJ2-3 genes take over; the full variable domain is NAGVMQNPRHLVRRRGQEARLRCSPMKGHSHVYWYRQLPEEGLKFMVYLQKENIIDESGMPKERFSAEFPKEGPSILRIQQVVRGDSAAYFCASSPPTQPDTQYFGPGTRLTVL.